These 21 T cell receptor beta chains originate from one sample sequenced in a study of cytomegalovirus exposure and HLA in healthy donors. Both 60 Vbeta primers and 13 Jbeta primers went into the PCR. Produced via immunoSEQ multiplex PCR; TCRdb's table is partial and in-frame only. Altogether roughly 180,000 clones are present, 80% to 90% being singletons, with the ten largest covering roughly 0.75%. The sequenced sample consisted of PBMCs. Receptors were obtained from a woman aged 18-35 years in good health and CMV-seronegative.

The rearrangement uses TRBV27 and TRBJ2-7; no definite D call. Trimming shortened V by 4 bases and J by 5 bases, and 12 bases separated the two germline ends. CDR1 and CDR2 from the germline V gene are MNHEY and SMNVEV (reference sequence). CDR3 length: 13 residues. The CDR3 loop is CASSSTALDEQYF. CDR3 DNA sequence: TGTGCCAGCAGTTCGACTGCGTTGGACGAGCAGTACTTC.

V and J are TRBV30 and TRBJ1-5, with 7 nucleotides matching TRBD1. The germline V gene encodes CDR1 GTSNPN and CDR2 SVGIG (reference sequence). Trimming took 1 base from V and 4 from J; bases not matched to a gene: 4. The CDR3 sequence is 14 residues long. The CDR3 loop is CAWSDTQGNQPQHF. As DNA, the CDR3 is TGTGCCTGGAGTGACACACAGGGGAATCAGCCCCAGCATTTT.

The chain combines TRBV28 with TRBJ2-7; D unclear. This CDR3 spans 14 amino acids. Germline CDR1 and CDR2: MDHEN and SYDVKM. V was shortened by 2 bases and J by 2 bases, with 10 bases between the two germline ends. The CDR3 reads CASSLVRHPYEQYF. In DNA form, the CDR3 reads TGTGCCAGCAGTTTAGTAAGACACCCCTACGAGCAGTACTTC.

V and J are TRBV14 and TRBJ2-1, with 12 bases lining up with TRBD1. This CDR3 is 15 amino acids long. Losses at the gene ends were 2 bases for V and 9 bases for J; bases not matched to a gene: 5. The germline CDR1 and CDR2 sequences are SGHDN and FVKESK. CDR3 sequence (DNA): TGTGCCAGCAGCCAACCCGGGACAGGGGGCGGTGAGCAGTTCTTC. Translating gives CASSQPGTGGGEQFF.

The chain has TRBV28 and TRBJ2-7; 10 bases match TRBD1. Trimming took 8 bases from V and 2 from J; bases not matched to a gene: 6. Germline values: CDR1 MDHEN, CDR2 SYDVKM. This CDR3 has 14 amino acids. The DNA of the CDR3 is TGTGCCAGCGAAACCGGGACAGGGGCCTACGAGCAGTACTTC. Translation gives CASETGTGAYEQYF.

The chain couples TRBV11-3 to TRBJ2-5, with 11 bases that match TRBD1. V dropped 5 bases and J dropped 2; count of bases not matched to a gene: 7. CDR1 is SGHNT and CDR2 is YENEEA in the germline V gene. The CDR3 is 16 amino acids. The CDR3 DNA sequence: TGTGCCAGCAGCCCCCCGGGACAGGGGGTACAAGAGACCCAGTACTTC. Translated, it gives CASSPPGQGVQETQYF.

The V gene is TRBV18, the J gene TRBJ2-1, with TRBD2 identical over 12 bases. V dropped 4 bases and J dropped 8; count of bases not matched to a gene: 6. Germline CDR1 and CDR2: KGHSH and LQKENI. The CDR3 contains 15 residues. The CDR3 spells CASSLWLAGGDEQFF. In DNA, the CDR3 is TGTGCCAGCTCACTGTGGCTAGCGGGAGGGGATGAGCAGTTCTTC.

The V and J genes are TRBV4-3 and TRBJ2-7; no firm D call. Germline CDR1 is LGHNA and CDR2 is YSLEER. The CDR3 is made up of 13 amino acids. The V end lost 0 bases, the J end lost 1 base, and 4 bases lay between the germline ends. DNA of the CDR3: TGCGCCAGCAGCCAAGATCGGTCCTACGAGCAGTACTTC. Translation gives CASSQDRSYEQYF.

The V and J genes are TRBV19 and TRBJ1-1, with TRBD1 identical over 9 bases. CDR3 length: 15 residues. The germline CDR1 and CDR2 sequences are LNHDA and SQIVND (reference sequence). Trimming took 4 bases from V and 3 from J; bases not matched to a gene: 6. The CDR3 sequence is CASSTSDRGDTEAFF. The CDR3 DNA sequence: TGTGCCAGTAGTACCTCGGACAGGGGCGACACTGAAGCTTTCTTT.

The V call is TRBV18, the J call TRBJ2-6; a possible D gene is TRBD1 (5 bases). The germline gives CDR1 KGHSH, CDR2 LQKENI. The germline V and J ends were trimmed by 3 bases and 2 bases, with 11 bases remaining between them. CDR3 length equals 16 residues. The CDR3 here is CASSPTASAGANVLTF. CDR3 sequence (DNA): TGTGCCAGCTCACCGACAGCTTCGGCTGGGGCCAACGTCCTGACTTTC.

The chain links TRBV6-5 to TRBJ1-6; D is uncertain. CDR3 length: 12 amino acids. V lost 5 bases and J lost 15, with 14 bases in between. The germline CDR1 and CDR2 sequences are MNHEY and SVGAGI. The CDR3 DNA reads TGTGCCAGCAGTGTCGATCGGTTGCGCCTCCACTTT. Its protein product is CASSVDRLRLHF.

The chain recombines TRBV29-1 with TRBJ2-2; 8 positions agree with TRBD1. The CDR3 is made up of 18 amino acids. After removal of 5 bases from V and 0 bases from J, the junction contained 14 bases not matched to a gene. Germline V gene lookup returns CDR1 SQVTM and CDR2 ANQGSEA. CDR3 sequence reads: CSVNAGGAHYTNTGELFF. Here the CDR3 DNA reads TGCAGCGTTAACGCAGGGGGCGCCCATTACACGAACACCGGGGAGCTGTTTTTT.

The chain is built from TRBV28 and TRBJ2-7, with 9 bases aligning to TRBD1. Per germline, CDR1 MDHEN and CDR2 SYDVKM. Trimming at V came to 4 bases and at J to 2 bases, leaving 9 bases not matched to a gene. The length of the CDR3 is 16 residues. The CDR3 reads CASSSLTGGRTYEQYF. In DNA, the CDR3 is TGTGCCAGCAGTTCCTTGACAGGGGGAAGGACCTACGAGCAGTACTTC.

This rearrangement joins TRBV7-2 to TRBJ2-7; 10 bases map to TRBD1. The CDR3 sequence is 15 residues long. Germline V gene data show CDR1 as SGHTA and CDR2 as FQGNSA. Trimming cost V 2 bases and J 4 bases; bases outside gene matches: 5. The CDR3 here is CASSLTGQGLYEQYF. The CDR3 bases are TGTGCCAGCAGCTTAACGGGACAGGGGTTATACGAGCAGTACTTC.

The table lists this clone with a few counts. V is TRBV15 and J is TRBJ2-5; D unresolved. The CDR3 totals 17 residues. Per germline, CDR1 LNHNV and CDR2 YYDKDF (reference sequence). Trimming took off 1 base at V and 1 base at J, with 16 bases between the two ends. CDR3 in DNA: TGTGCCACCAGCAGAGTACCTAGAGACGTCCCCCAAGAGACCCAGTACTTC. Protein: CATSRVPRDVPQETQYF.

The DNA for the CDR3 is TGCGCCAGCAGCTTCTTAGTCGCGGGAGGGAGGAGTGAGCAGTTCTTC. Translating gives CASSFLVAGGRSEQFF. The chain recombines TRBV5-1 with TRBJ2-1; TRBD2 matches at 9 bases. This CDR3 is built from 16 residues. The germline V gene encodes CDR1 SGHRS and CDR2 YFSETQ. Trimming cost V 2 bases and J 9 bases; bases outside gene matches: 12.

The chain has TRBV5-5 and TRBJ1-1; TRBD1 agrees at 7 bases. From germline, CDR1 is SGHKS and CDR2 YYEKEE (reference sequence). V lost 6 bases, J lost 0 bases, and 11 bases stayed unmatched. The CDR3 runs to 16 residues. Here the CDR3 reads CASNLTPQGVNTEAFF. The CDR3 nucleotides read TGTGCCAGCAACTTAACCCCTCAGGGGGTGAACACTGAAGCTTTCTTT.

V gene TRBV28 combines with J gene TRBJ1-5, with TRBD1 as a possible D gene (6 bases). The CDR3 loop spans 19 amino acids. V lost 3 bases to trimming and J lost 0 bases, with 21 bases between them. In germline, CDR1 is MDHEN, CDR2 SYDVKM. The CDR3 loop is CASSFPGQGFSYSNQPQHF. The CDR3 DNA sequence: TGTGCCAGCAGTTTCCCGGGACAAGGGTTCTCCTATAGCAATCAGCCCCAGCATTTT.

V gene TRBV5-1 combines with J gene TRBJ2-1; 11 nucleotides align to TRBD2. Per the germline V gene, CDR1 is SGHRS and CDR2 is YFSETQ. J gave up 8 bases and V 4 bases, and 11 bases lay outside the gene matches. The CDR3 is 16 residues long. DNA of the CDR3: TGCGCCAGCAGCCCGTACACTAGCGGGAGCGCGGATGAGCAGTTCTTC. Amino acids: CASSPYTSGSADEQFF. Together with reference TRBV5-1 and TRBJ2-1, the CDR3 gives the full variable domain: KAGVTQTPRYLIKTRGQQVTLSCSPISGHRSVSWYQQTPGQGLQFLFEYFSETQRNKGNFPGRFSGRQFSNSRSEMNVSTLELGDSALYLCASSPYTSGSADEQFFGPGTRLTVL.

The V and J genes are TRBV7-8 and TRBJ2-7, with 10 bases aligning to TRBD1. J was trimmed by 6 bases and V by 5 bases; bases with no gene match: 7. Germline V gene data show CDR1 as SGHVS and CDR2 as FQNEAQ. There are 14 residues in the CDR3. In DNA, the CDR3 is TGTGCCAGCAGCCCCGGGACAGGGGATGGCGAGCAGTACTTC. The encoded protein is CASSPGTGDGEQYF.

The chain couples TRBV14 to TRBJ1-2; 8 positions agree with TRBD1. Germline CDR1 is SGHDN and CDR2 is FVKESK. This CDR3 is built from 15 residues. The V segment lost 6 bases and the J segment 4 bases; nucleotides outside the gene matches: 10. The CDR3 DNA follows: TGTGCCAGCAGTCGTCCGGGACAGGTTGGCTATGGCTACACCTTC. Translated, it gives CASSRPGQVGYGYTF.